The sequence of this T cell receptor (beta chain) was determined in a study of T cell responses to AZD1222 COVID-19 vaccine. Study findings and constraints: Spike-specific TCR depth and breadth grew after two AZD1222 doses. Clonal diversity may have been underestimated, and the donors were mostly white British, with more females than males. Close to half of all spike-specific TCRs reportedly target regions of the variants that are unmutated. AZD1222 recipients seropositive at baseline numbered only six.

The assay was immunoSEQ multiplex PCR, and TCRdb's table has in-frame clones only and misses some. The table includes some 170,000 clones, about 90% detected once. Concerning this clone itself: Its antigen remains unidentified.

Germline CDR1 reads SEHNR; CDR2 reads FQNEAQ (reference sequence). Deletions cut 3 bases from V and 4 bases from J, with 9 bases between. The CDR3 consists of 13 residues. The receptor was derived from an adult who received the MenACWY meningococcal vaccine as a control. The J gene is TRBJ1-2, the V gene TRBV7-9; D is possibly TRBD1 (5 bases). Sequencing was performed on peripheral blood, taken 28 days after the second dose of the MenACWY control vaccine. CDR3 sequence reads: CASSFYRSYGYTF. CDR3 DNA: TGTGCCAGCAGCTTTTACAGGAGCTATGGCTACACCTTC.